This T cell receptor beta chain was sequenced during a study of blood T cells in healthy people across ages. Study-level results: Estimated diversity, derived from one million T cells, was regarded as an underestimate.

This clonotype was counted only a few times. Its antigen is not identified. In germline, CDR1 is SNHLY, CDR2 FYNNEI. The CDR3 extends over 13 amino acids. The germline V and J ends were trimmed by 5 bases and 4 bases, with 12 bases remaining between them. For the second PCR, which ran for roughly 6 to 12 cycles, a sample-barcoded 5' primer and a J-beta primer mix were used. In TCRdb, the 5' RACE reads were re-called with MiXCR into one record per CDR3 protein. Of about 1.1 million distinct CDR3 sequences listed, under 40% are singletons. The specimen was blood. The chain joins TRBV2 to TRBJ2-7; D gene uncertain. The TCR sequence derives from a man between 18 and 29 years old in good health. Here the CDR3 reads CASSWKDTYEQYF. In DNA, the CDR3 is TGTGCCAGCAGTTGGAAAGACACGTACGAGCAGTACTTC.